This TCR beta chain was captured by sequencing in a study of shared clonotypes between healthy human individuals. Study-wide context: Each donor's CD8 memory used one plate, CD8 naive two, each CD4 subset three.

The study separated CD4+ cells into CD45RA+ naive and CD45RA-negative memory subsets. The repertoire was sequenced with immunoSEQ multiplex PCR; TCRdb's copy has only in-frame clones and lacks some. The sample yields around 600,000 clones, about 97% seen once. V shed 4 bases and J shed 4 bases, with 14 bases lying between them. Germline CDR1 SGHAT, CDR2 FQNNGV. This CDR3 contains 14 residues. This clone is a singleton in its sample. The sample comprised naive CD4+ T cells sorted from blood. Indicated subset: CD45RA+ positively selected. V gene TRBV11-2 combines with J gene TRBJ2-7, with D perhaps TRBD1 or TRBD2 (5 bases each). This TCR came from a woman in her twenties or thirties in good health. Here the CDR3 reads CASSSRDLQYEQYF. DNA for the CDR3: TGTGCCAGCAGCTCCCGGGACCTGCAATACGAGCAGTACTTC.